This T cell receptor beta chain emerged from a study of T cells in Graves' hyperthyroidism and ophthalmopathy. The V and J ends lost 6 bases and 1 base respectively, with 10 bases between them. Germline V gene sequence: CDR1 MNHEY, CDR2 SMNVEV (reference sequence). The CDR3 contains 14 residues. This clonotype was seen only once. RNA transcripts served as the template for amplifying TCR beta CDR3 regions. When the TCR CDR3 underwent first-round RT-PCR, the HTBI primer set was used. TCRdb re-derived calls from the multiplex PCR reads in MiXCR, one entry per CDR3 protein. The sample consists of over 150,000 distinct CDR3 sequences, less than 20% of them appearing once.

This sequence joins TRBV27 and TRBJ2-1; weak D call: TRBD2 (6 bases). Specimen: blood. This clonotype originated in a woman between 50 and 59 years old with Graves' hyperthyroidism. CDR3 in DNA: TGTGCCAGCAGCGTAGCGGCATCCTACAATGAGCAGTTCTTC. Protein sequence: CASSVAASYNEQFF.